One and the same sample provided the 5 T cell receptor beta chains below, sequenced in a study of T cell responses to AZD1222 COVID-19 vaccine. Here immunoSEQ multiplex PCR was the method, and the copy in TCRdb shows in-frame clones only, minus some. The data contain about 60,000 clones, 60% to 85% of them singletons. This specimen was peripheral blood, taken 28 days after the second AZD1222 dose. The receptors come from an adult who received the AZD1222 COVID-19 vaccine.

The chain combines TRBV19 with TRBJ1-6; the match to TRBD1 covers 7 bases. Germline assignment: CDR1 LNHDA and CDR2 SQIVND (reference sequence). V gave up 3 bases and J gave up 8 bases; unmatched junction bases: 10. The CDR3 totals 16 residues. The CDR3 nucleotides are TGTGCCAGTAGTATCCACAGGGGATACAGCGATTCACCCCTCCACTTT. It translates to CASSIHRGYSDSPLHF.

Only one count was recorded for this clone. The rearrangement links TRBV14 to TRBJ1-5, with TRBD1 as a possible D gene (6 bases). This CDR3 contains 14 residues. Germline lookup yields CDR1 SGHDN and CDR2 FVKESK. The V gene lost 3 bases and the J gene lost 6 bases, with 12 bases spanning the gap. CDR3 sequence: CASSQMGARQPQHF. CDR3 in DNA: TGTGCCAGCAGCCAGATGGGGGCCCGTCAGCCCCAGCATTTT.

V gene TRBV7-9 combines with J gene TRBJ2-2; D may be TRBD2 (5 bases). The V end was cut by 5 bases, the J end by 5 bases, with 9 bases between. The CDR3 length is 13 residues. In germline, CDR1 is SEHNR, CDR2 FQNEAQ (reference sequence). CDR3 in DNA: TGTGCCAGCAGCCGGCCGGGGACCGGGGAGCTGTTTTTT. It translates to CASSRPGTGELFF.

This clone came up a few times. The J gene is TRBJ2-7, the V gene TRBV7-9; 12 nucleotides align to TRBD2. Trimming took 5 bases from V and 4 from J; bases not matched to a gene: 3. Germline V gene lookup returns CDR1 SEHNR and CDR2 FQNEAQ (reference sequence). The CDR3 is 14 residues long. CDR3 sequence reads: CASSPGLAGYEQYF. CDR3 DNA sequence: TGTGCCAGCAGCCCAGGACTAGCGGGGTACGAGCAGTACTTC. Full variable domain (remainder filled in from reference TRBV7-9 and TRBJ2-7): DTGVSQNPRHKITKRGQNVTFRCDPISEHNRLYWYRQTLGQGPEFLTYFQNEAQLEKSRLLSDRFSAERPKGSFSTLEIQRTEQGDSAMYLCASSPGLAGYEQYFGPGTRLTVT.

CDR3 in DNA: TGTGCCAGCTCAGAATCCGGGACAGGGGGAGGTCAGCCCCAGCATTTT. It specifies CASSESGTGGGQPQHF. J is TRBJ1-5 and V is TRBV18; 11 bases align to TRBD1. V was pared by 5 bases and J by 6 bases, with 9 bases of the junction left unmatched. This CDR3 is 16 amino acids long. The germline V gene encodes CDR1 KGHSH and CDR2 LQKENI.